The following is a TCR beta chain sequence with its context. One base away lies a much larger clone, so this may be a sequencing read error. The data derive from a study of T cells in Graves' hyperthyroidism and ophthalmopathy. Study context: Before any treatment, at initial diagnosis, peripheral blood was collected.

The CDR3 is 14 amino acids. The germline V gene encodes CDR1 LNHDA and CDR2 SQIVND (reference sequence). Using RNA transcripts as the source, TCR beta CDR3 regions were amplified. First-round RT-PCR with HTBI primers amplified the TCR CDR3 region. TCRdb re-analysed the multiplex PCR reads in MiXCR, keeping a single row per CDR3 protein. The table shows 400,000 to 550,000 distinct CDR3 sequences, with about 15% occurring only once. Patients aged 18 to 65 had newly diagnosed hyperthyroidism that had lasted under 2 months. Material for sequencing was blood. This TCR was sampled from a woman between 18 and 29 years old with Graves' hyperthyroidism. This chain uses TRBV19 with TRBJ1-1; 8 nucleotides match TRBD1. CDR3 sequence: CDSIVTGERTEAFF. In DNA, the CDR3 is TGTGACAGTATTGTGACAGGGGAGAGGACTGAAGCTTTCTTT.